Detailed here is one T cell receptor beta chain. Its antigen is still unknown. The sample originates from a study of shared clonotypes between healthy human individuals. Study context: Donor ages ranged 18 to 49 years: a couple of women, a few men. Study observations and caveats: The study found about 5% of naive CD4 clonotypes shared across a few donors.

The CDR3 totals 13 residues. From germline, CDR1 is SGDLS and CDR2 YYNGEE. Trimming cost V 4 bases and J 2 bases, with 8 bases left between them. Profiled with immunoSEQ multiplex PCR; TCRdb holds only in-frame clones, not every one. The repertoire has about 2.2 million clones, roughly 93% of them found once; the top ten carry approximately 1.6%. The naive CD8 population came from CD45RO-negative cells selected for CCR7, without terminally differentiated effector memory CD45RA+ cells. The rearrangement joins TRBV9 to TRBJ2-3; a possible D gene is TRBD2 (6 bases). The sequenced sample consisted of naive CD8+ T cells from PBMCs. This clonotype originated in a man between 18 and 35 years old in good health. Some clones in this sample may be carry-over from other donors' samples. The CDR3 DNA is TGTGCCAGCAGCCCGGGGGACACAGATACGCAGTATTTT. It is translated as CASSPGDTDTQYF.